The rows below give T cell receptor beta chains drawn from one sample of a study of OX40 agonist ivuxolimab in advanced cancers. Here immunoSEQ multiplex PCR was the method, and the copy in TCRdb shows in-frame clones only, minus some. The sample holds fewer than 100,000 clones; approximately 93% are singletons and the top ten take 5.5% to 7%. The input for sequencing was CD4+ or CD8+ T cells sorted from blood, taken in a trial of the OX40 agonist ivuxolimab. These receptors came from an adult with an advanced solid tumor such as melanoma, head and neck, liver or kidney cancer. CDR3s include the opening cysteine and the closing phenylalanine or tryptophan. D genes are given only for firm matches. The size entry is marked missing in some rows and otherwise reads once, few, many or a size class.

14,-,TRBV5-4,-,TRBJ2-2,CASSLAGATGELFF,TGTGCCAGCAGCTTGGCAGGGGCCACCGGGGAGCTGTTTTTT
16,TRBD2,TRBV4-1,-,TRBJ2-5,CASSQFWRGDAETQYF,TGCGCCAGCAGCCAATTTTGGCGGGGGGACGCAGAGACCCAGTACTTC
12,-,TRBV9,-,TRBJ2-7,CASSGGNYEQYF,TGTGCCAGCAGCGGTGGAAACTACGAGCAGTACTTC
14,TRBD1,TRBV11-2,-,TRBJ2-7,CASRLGQGAGEQYF,TGTGCCAGCAGGTTGGGACAGGGGGCTGGTGAGCAGTACTTC
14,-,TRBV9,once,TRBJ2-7,CASSVGYDTYEQYF,TGTGCCAGCAGCGTAGGTTATGATACCTACGAGCAGTACTTC
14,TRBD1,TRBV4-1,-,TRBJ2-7,CASSPRQGAYEQYF,TGCGCCAGCAGCCCCAGACAGGGGGCTTACGAGCAGTACTTC
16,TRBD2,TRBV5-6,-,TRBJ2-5,CASSFPGLAGEETQYF,TGTGCCAGCAGCTTCCCGGGACTAGCGGGAGAAGAGACCCAGTACTTC
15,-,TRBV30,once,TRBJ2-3,CAWSPRTDHTDTQYF,TGTGCCTGGAGTCCAAGAACCGACCACACAGATACGCAGTATTTT
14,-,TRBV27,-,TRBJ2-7,CASSLGGGRYEQYF,TGTGCCAGCAGCCTAGGGGGAGGTCGCTACGAGCAGTACTTC
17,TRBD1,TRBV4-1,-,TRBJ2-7,CASSQARTGQGVYEQYF,TGCGCCAGCAGCCAAGCTCGAACGGGACAGGGAGTGTACGAGCAGTACTTC
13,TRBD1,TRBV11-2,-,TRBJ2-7,CASSIGTGYEQYF,TGTGCCAGCAGCATCGGGACAGGGTACGAGCAGTACTTC
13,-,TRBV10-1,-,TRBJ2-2,CASSNQGIGELFF,TGCGCCAGCAGCAATCAGGGAATCGGGGAGCTGTTTTTT
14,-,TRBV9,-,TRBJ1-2,CASSVGDPRGGYTF,TGTGCCAGCAGCGTAGGGGACCCAAGGGGTGGCTACACCTTC
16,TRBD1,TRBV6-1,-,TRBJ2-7,CASSDTTGLLGSEQYF,TGTGCCAGCAGTGACACGACAGGGCTTCTGGGGAGCGAGCAGTACTTC
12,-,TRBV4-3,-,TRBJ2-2,CASSQDPGELFF,TGCGCCAGCAGCCAAGACCCCGGGGAGCTGTTTTTT
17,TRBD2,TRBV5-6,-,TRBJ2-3,CASSWGLGAGITDTQYF,TGTGCCAGCAGCTGGGGACTAGGGGCCGGAATCACAGATACGCAGTATTTT
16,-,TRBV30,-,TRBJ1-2,CAWSPNLGPAHYGYTF,TGTGCCTGGAGTCCTAACCTTGGACCAGCACACTATGGCTACACCTTC
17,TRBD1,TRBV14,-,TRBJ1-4,CASSQGWTGSTNEKLFF,TGTGCCAGCAGCCAGGGTTGGACAGGCTCAACTAATGAAAAACTGTTTTTT
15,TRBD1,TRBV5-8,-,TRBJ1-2,CASSSGQEANYGYTF,TGTGCCAGCAGCTCTGGACAGGAAGCTAACTATGGCTACACCTTC
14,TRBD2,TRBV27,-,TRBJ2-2,CASSTRGGTGELFF,TGTGCCAGCTCCACGCGGGGGGGCACCGGGGAGCTGTTTTTT
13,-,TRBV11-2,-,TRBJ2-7,CASSSGDPYEQYF,TGTGCCAGCAGCTCAGGTGATCCCTACGAGCAGTACTTC
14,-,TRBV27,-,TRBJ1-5,CASSLRGADQPQHF,TGTGCCAGCAGTTTAAGGGGGGCTGATCAGCCCCAGCATTTT
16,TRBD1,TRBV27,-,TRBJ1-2,CASSSRDRGHNYGYTF,TGTGCCAGCAGTTCCCGGGACAGGGGCCATAACTATGGCTACACCTTC
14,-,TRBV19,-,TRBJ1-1,CASILSTTNTEAFF,TGTGCCAGTATCTTGTCCACGACGAACACTGAAGCTTTCTTT
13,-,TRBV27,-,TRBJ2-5,CASSLAIRGAQYF,TGTGCCAGCAGTTTAGCCATCAGGGGGGCCCAGTACTTC
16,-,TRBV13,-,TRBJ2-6,CASSAPQGSGANVLTF,TGTGCCAGCAGCGCCCCACAGGGTTCTGGGGCCAACGTCCTGACTTTC
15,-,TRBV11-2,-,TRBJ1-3,CASSLGKGDGNTIYF,TGTGCCAGCAGCTTGGGAAAGGGGGATGGAAACACCATATATTTT
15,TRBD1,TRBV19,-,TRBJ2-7,CASSIGSGGFYEQYF,TGTGCCAGTAGTATAGGTTCAGGGGGCTTCTACGAGCAGTACTTC
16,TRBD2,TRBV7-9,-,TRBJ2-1,CASSPRTSGRENEQFF,TGTGCCAGCAGCCCTCGGACTAGCGGGAGGGAAAATGAGCAGTTCTTC
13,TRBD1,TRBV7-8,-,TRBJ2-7,CASSFGQVYEQYF,TGTGCCAGCAGCTTTGGACAGGTCTACGAGCAGTACTTC
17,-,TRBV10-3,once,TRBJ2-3,CAISDPTKGLSTDTQYF,TGTGCCATCAGTGACCCGACAAAAGGCCTGTCCACAGATACGCAGTATTTT
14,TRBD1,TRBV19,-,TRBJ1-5,CASRDRGYDQPQHF,TGTGCCAGTAGGGACAGGGGATACGATCAGCCCCAGCATTTT
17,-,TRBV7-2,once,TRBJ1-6,CASSPRDPNYDNSPLHF,TGTGCCAGCAGCCCGAGGGACCCCAATTACGATAATTCACCCCTCCACTTT
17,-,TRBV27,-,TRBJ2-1,CASSHLSDATLYNEQFF,TGTGCCAGCAGTCATTTATCTGACGCTACCCTCTACAATGAGCAGTTCTTC
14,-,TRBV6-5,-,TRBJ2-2,CASSYSGYSGELFF,TGTGCCAGCAGTTACTCAGGGTACTCCGGGGAGCTGTTTTTT
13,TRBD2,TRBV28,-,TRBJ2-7,CASSLRGGDEQYF,TGTGCCAGCAGTTTACGCGGGGGGGACGAGCAGTACTTC
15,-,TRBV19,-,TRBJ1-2,CASSPAVRAPYGYTF,TGTGCCAGTAGTCCCGCCGTCAGGGCCCCCTATGGCTACACCTTC
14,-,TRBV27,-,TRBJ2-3,CASSLGMVPEEEYF,TGTGCCAGCAGTTTAGGGATGGTTCCCGAGGAGGAGTATTTT
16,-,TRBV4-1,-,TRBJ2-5,CASSQDLVRAQETQYF,TGCGCCAGCAGCCAAGATCTTGTGAGGGCTCAAGAGACCCAGTACTTC
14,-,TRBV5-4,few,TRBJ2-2,CASSFSGLTGELFF,TGTGCCAGCAGCTTTTCGGGGTTAACCGGGGAGCTGTTTTTT
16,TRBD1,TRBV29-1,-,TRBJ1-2,CSVPPGQGGEDYGYTF,TGCAGCGTTCCCCCGGGACAGGGGGGCGAGGACTATGGCTACACCTTC